This T cell receptor beta chain was profiled in a study of blood T cell repertoires in COVID-19. Study overall: Acute-phase and convalescent COVID-19 samples originated in the United States, Italy and Spain.

V lost 0 bases, J lost 1 base, and 10 bases lay in between. Germline lookup yields CDR1 LGHNA and CDR2 YSLEER. The length of the CDR3 is 16 residues. Measured with immunoSEQ multiplex PCR; TCRdb has only the in-frame clones, and not every one. The data hold about 200,000 clones, with more than 75% observed a single time. The sequenced sample was peripheral blood. This sequence joins TRBV4-3 and TRBJ2-4, with D perhaps matching TRBD1 (5 bases). This TCR was recovered from a woman in her thirties or forties with acute or convalescent COVID-19. The CDR3 here is CASSQDSQGAKNIQYF. The CDR3 DNA reads as TGCGCCAGCAGCCAAGATTCCCAGGGTGCCAAAAACATTCAGTACTTC.